The 9 T cell receptor beta chains below come from one sample, sequenced in a study of T cell clonality in common variable immunodeficiency. Notes on the study in general: Common variable immunodeficiency TCR beta sequences reportedly had fewer deletions and N-nucleotide insertions.

The method was immunoSEQ multiplex PCR; TCRdb's version includes in-frame clones alone and lacks a portion of them. Singletons are absent from the sample, which has tens of thousands of clones. Their antigens remain unidentified. The sequenced sample consisted of peripheral blood mononuclear cells. These receptors were collected from a human donor with common variable immunodeficiency.

This clone has a count of ten or more. Read sequence stops 3 residues before the CDR3 end, and the germline J gene provides the missing end. This chain uses TRBV19 with TRBJ2-1; TRBD2 matches 8 bases. CDR1 and CDR2 from the germline V gene are LNHDA and SQIVND (reference sequence). The CDR3 totals 17 residues. With V trimmed by 5 bases and J by 3 bases, 12 bases remained unmatched. The covered CDR3 bases are TGTGCCAGTAGTCCCCCCAGCTGGCGGGAGGACTACAATGAG. This sequence encodes CASSPPSWREDYNE. The entire CDR3 protein reads CASSPPSWREDYNEQFF.

A word on this clone: The read comes to an end 3 residues before the CDR3 does, leaving the germline J gene to fill in the end. The chain is built from TRBV7-2 and TRBJ2-5; D is perhaps TRBD2 (6 bases). Per the germline V gene, CDR1 is SGHTA and CDR2 is FQGNSA. The CDR3 has 13 residues. V gave up 5 bases and J gave up 5 bases, with 12 bases separating them. The CDR3 bases that were read are TGTGCCAGCAGCCGGGACTGGGCGGAGACC. Translated, it gives CASSRDWAET. The CDR3 reads in full as CASSRDWAETQYF.

Only a few counts were recorded for this clone. The sequenced fragment ends 3 residues before the CDR3 boundary, so the rest is inferred from the germline J gene. The gene calls are TRBV7-2 and TRBJ1-2; TRBD1 matches at 8 bases. CDR1 and CDR2 from the germline V gene are SGHTA and FQGNSA. This CDR3 is built from 15 residues. With 1 base clipped from V and 3 bases from J, the junction kept 4 bases outside the gene matches. CDR3 loop: CASSLVAGGDYGYTF. Incomplete CDR3 DNA: TGTGCCAGCAGCTTAGTTGCAGGGGGCGACTATGGC.

Points on this clone: The CDR3 is cut off 3 residues early in the read; its end comes from the germline J gene. The chain employs TRBV7-2 and TRBJ2-5; D might be TRBD2 (7 bases). Germline CDR1 is SGHTA and CDR2 is FQGNSA. CDR3 length: 15 amino acids. V was shortened by 5 bases and J by 5 bases, with 18 bases between the two germline ends. Here the CDR3 reads CASSRGGVGSETQYF. The CDR3 DNA, read in part, is TGTGCCAGCAGCAGGGGGGGGGTTGGGTCGGAGACC. Combining the CDR3 with reference TRBV7-2 and TRBJ2-5 gives the whole variable domain GAGVSQSPSNKVTEKGKDVELRCDPISGHTALYWYRQSLGQGLEFLIYFQGNSAPDKSGLPSDRFSAERTGGSVSTLTIQRTQQEDSAVYLCASSRGGVGSETQYFGPGTRLLVL.

This clone has ten or more counts. The read ends 3 residues before the CDR3 terminus; that terminus is restored from the germline J gene. V gene TRBV5-1 combines with J gene TRBJ1-2; D possibly corresponds to TRBD1 (6 bases). Germline values: CDR1 SGHRS, CDR2 YFSETQ. V shed 2 bases and J shed 4 bases, with 12 bases lying between them. The CDR3 consists of 14 residues. This chain's CDR3 is CASSLLGTSYGYTF. The CDR3 DNA, read in part, is TGCGCCAGCAGCTTACTCGGGACAAGCTATGGC.

As to this clone: The read ends 3 residues early relative to the CDR3; the germline J gene fills the gap. The chain links TRBV5-1 to TRBJ2-5; no clear D. Germline loops: CDR1 SGHRS, CDR2 YFSETQ. The CDR3 covers 13 residues. With 4 bases removed from V and 4 bases from J, the gap between germline ends came to 11 bases. Here the CDR3 reads CASSGPERETQYF. The covered CDR3 bases are TGCGCCAGCAGCGGGCCAGAACGAGAGACC.

In its sample, this clone was seen many times. With the read ending 3 residues before the CDR3 end, the germline J gene is used to fill in that end. V usage is TRBV14 and J usage is TRBJ1-2; D is ambiguous. In germline, CDR1 is SGHDN, CDR2 FVKESK. V was pared by 0 bases and J by 5 bases, with 10 bases between. This CDR3 is 14 amino acids long. Incomplete CDR3 DNA: TGTGCCAGCAGCCAAGAGCGAGGGCCTTATGGC. This codes for CASSQERGPYG. The full CDR3 sequence reads CASSQERGPYGYTF.

In this sample, this clone turned up many times. The CDR3 extends 3 residues past the end of the read, so its final part is completed from the germline J gene. V is TRBV5-1 and J is TRBJ2-5, with 12 bases matching TRBD1. The junction had 4 bases not matched to a gene; V was cut back by 4 bases and J by 3 bases. CDR3 size: 15 residues. The germline V gene has CDR1 SGHRS and CDR2 YFSETQ. The CDR3 DNA, read in part, is TGCGCCAGCAGCCCAGGGACAGGGGGCAAAGAGACC. This gives the protein CASSPGTGGKET. The whole CDR3 sequence is CASSPGTGGKETQYF.

This clone was counted at least ten times. The CDR3 end is not reached by the read, which stops 3 residues before it; the germline J gene fills it in. The genes are TRBV11-2 and TRBJ1-1; D is uncertain. CDR3 length: 13 amino acids. Germline CDR1 and CDR2: SGHAT and FQNNGV. CDR3 DNA, as far as it was read: TGTGCCAGCAGCTTAGGTACCGAGCCCGAT. It yields the protein CASSLGTEPD. The entire CDR3 protein reads CASSLGTEPDAFF.